A selection of T cell receptor beta chains follows, all from one sample in a study of T-cell reconstitution after alpha-beta-depleted transplantation in children. TCRdb ran MiXCR on the PCR reads and lists one entry per CDR3 protein. The profile shows about 500,000 distinct CDR3 sequences, about 10% of them singletons. The specimen comprised PBMCs, mostly from graft donor cells, sampled 180 days after TCRalphabeta/CD19-depleted stem cell transplant. All receptors derive from a female patient younger than 10 who had a stem cell transplant for aplastic anemia, so the T cells may come from the graft donor. Each CDR3 is given with its conserved first and last residue. Each record gives: V gene, D gene, J gene, clone size, CDR3 protein, CDR3 DNA. D genes are given only for firm matches. Expanded clones get a size class; other rows say once, few or many, or leave the size out.

TRBV7-9	.	TRBJ1-2	.	CASSSLFVGDGYTF	TGTGCCAGCAGCTCACTATTTGTAGGGGATGGCTACACCTTC
TRBV10-3	.	TRBJ1-1	few	CAISRSLGGSNTEAFF	TGTGCCATCAGTCGCTCCCTAGGGGGGAGTAACACTGAAGCTTTCTTT
TRBV27	.	TRBJ2-7	few	CASSLDSSISYEQYF	TGTGCCAGCAGTTTAGACAGCTCAATCTCCTACGAGCAGTACTTC
TRBV15	TRBD2	TRBJ2-5	.	CATSRGRLGTIGTQYF	TGTGCCACCAGCAGAGGAAGGTTGGGGACTATAGGGACCCAGTACTTC
TRBV5-1	.	TRBJ2-7	.	CASSSQPGSGEQYF	TGCGCCAGCAGCTCCCAACCGGGGTCCGGCGAGCAGTACTTC
TRBV12-3/TRBV12-4	.	TRBJ1-5	few	CASSLFGGIQPQHF	TGTGCCAGCAGTTTATTTGGGGGGATTCAGCCCCAGCATTTT
TRBV6-5	.	TRBJ2-3	.	CASSYSGREFSTDTQYF	TGTGCCAGCAGTTACTCGGGCCGGGAGTTTAGCACAGATACGCAGTATTTT
TRBV5-1	.	TRBJ2-7	.	CASSLVAGVGDTEQYF	TGCGCCAGCAGCTTGGTGGCCGGCGTGGGGGATACCGAGCAGTACTTC
TRBV20-1	.	TRBJ2-3	few	CSARMLGGAFSTDTQYF	TGCAGTGCTAGAATGTTGGGGGGCGCGTTTAGCACAGATACGCAGTATTTT
TRBV28	.	TRBJ1-1	many	CASSSGRTPLEAFF	TGTGCCAGCAGCTCCGGTCGGACACCCCTTGAAGCTTTCTTT
TRBV9	.	TRBJ1-3	.	CASSVGRQTGNTIYF	TGTGCCAGCAGCGTAGGCCGACAAACAGGAAACACCATATATTTT
TRBV12-3/TRBV12-4	TRBD2	TRBJ2-5	.	CASSFLSGMEQETQYF	TGTGCCAGCAGTTTTCTTAGCGGGATGGAGCAAGAGACCCAGTACTTC
TRBV19	TRBD2	TRBJ2-3	.	CASSIGTSDTQYF	TGTGCCAGTAGTATAGGGACTAGCGATACGCAGTATTTT
TRBV15	.	TRBJ2-3	.	CATSGRVGDTQYF	TGTGCCACCAGCGGCAGGGTGGGAGATACGCAGTATTTT
TRBV12-3/TRBV12-4	TRBD1	TRBJ1-2	few	CASSQRTGRGYTF	TGTGCCAGCAGTCAACGGACAGGGCGCGGCTACACCTTC
TRBV29-1	.	TRBJ2-3	few	CSVKPGQKGDTQYF	TGCAGCGTCAAACCGGGACAAAAGGGGGATACGCAGTATTTT
TRBV24-1	.	TRBJ1-3	many	CATSSTSGNTIYF	TGTGCCACCAGTTCCACTTCTGGAAACACCATATATTTT
TRBV28	.	TRBJ2-5	many	CASSFRVKETQYF	TGTGCCAGCAGTTTCCGGGTCAAAGAGACCCAGTACTTC
TRBV5-6	TRBD1	TRBJ2-1	.	CASSLERDRGNPHSPPYNEQFF	TGTGCCAGCAGCTTGGAACGGGACAGGGGAAATCCCCATTCTCCGCCTTACAATGAGCAGTTCTTC
TRBV7-2	.	TRBJ2-7	few	CASSFFPGHPALTLDPHYYEQYF	TGTGCCAGCAGCTTTTTCCCGGGACACCCTGCCCTTACCCTAGATCCCCACTACTACGAGCAGTACTTC
TRBV28	.	TRBJ1-6	many	CASSFSESPYNSPLHF	TGTGCCAGCAGTTTTTCCGAGAGCCCCTATAATTCACCCCTCCACTTT
TRBV7-8	.	TRBJ1-6	few	CASSLNGRWSSYNSPLHF	TGTGCCAGCAGCCTAAATGGACGGTGGAGCTCCTATAATTCACCCCTCCACTTT
TRBV10-3	.	TRBJ2-1	.	CAIRPSADNEQFF	TGTGCCATCAGACCTAGCGCCGACAATGAGCAGTTCTTC
TRBV27	TRBD2	TRBJ2-1	.	CASRLAGASSYNEQFF	TGTGCCAGCCGACTAGCGGGGGCCAGCTCCTACAATGAGCAGTTCTTC
TRBV20-1	.	TRBJ2-5	.	CSASLTYQETQYF	TGCAGTGCTAGTTTGACGTACCAAGAGACCCAGTACTTC
TRBV10-3	.	TRBJ1-6	.	CAISESSTSSYNSPLHF	TGTGCCATCAGTGAGTCTTCGACGAGCTCCTATAATTCACCCCTCCACTTT
TRBV6-1	TRBD1	TRBJ1-2	many	CASSRTGGYGYTF	TGTGCCAGCAGCCGTACAGGGGGCTATGGCTACACCTTC
TRBV19	.	TRBJ2-1	few	CASSIGSYNEQFF	TGTGCCAGTAGTATAGGTAGCTACAATGAGCAGTTCTTC
TRBV10-3	TRBD2	TRBJ2-2	few	CAIGRRLALTGELFF	TGTGCCATCGGTAGGAGACTAGCGTTAACCGGGGAGCTGTTTTTT
TRBV20-1	TRBD1	TRBJ1-1	many	CSARGGQGRSAFF	TGCAGTGCTAGAGGGGGACAGGGGAGGTCGGCTTTCTTT
TRBV29-1	.	TRBJ2-2	.	CSVEGDRNTGELFF	TGCAGCGTTGAAGGGGACCGGAACACCGGGGAGCTGTTTTTT